A selection of T cell receptor beta chains follows, all from one sample in a study of shared clonotypes between healthy human individuals. The table came from immunoSEQ multiplex PCR; TCRdb's copy has only in-frame clones and leaves some out. In the table there are 520,000 or so clones, 79% of which are singletons. The sample taken for sequencing was PBMCs. The receptors were sampled from a woman between 35 and 50 years old in good health. Some clones in this sample may be carry-over from other donors' samples. The CDR3 runs from the conserved cysteine through the conserved F or W. The D gene is left open where the match is weak. Where a row states a size, it is once, few, many or the class of an expanded clone; other rows omit it.

V,J,length,D,size,DNA,CDR3
TRBV4-1,TRBJ2-3,19,TRBD2,many,TGCGCCAGCAGCAATCTAGGACTAGCCGGGAAGCGCACTACAGATACGCAGTATTTT,CASSNLGLAGKRTTDTQYF
TRBV6-9,TRBJ1-5,14,-,-,TGTGCCAGCACCAAAGACAGGTACGGTCAGCCCCAGCATTTT,CASTKDRYGQPQHF
TRBV7-8,TRBJ2-1,12,-,-,TGTGCCAGCAGCTCCGCGGAGGATGAGCAGTTCTTC,CASSSAEDEQFF
TRBV28,TRBJ1-6,15,TRBD1,-,TGTGCCAGCAGGGAGGGACAGCCCTATAATTCACCCCTCCACTTT,CASREGQPYNSPLHF
TRBV11-2,TRBJ2-3,15,TRBD2,-,TGTGCCAGCAGTTTTAGCGGGAGAGACACAGATACGCAGTATTTT,CASSFSGRDTDTQYF
TRBV6-5,TRBJ1-4,15,-,-,TGTGCCAGCAGTCCAAAGGGAAGGTCAAATGAAAAACTGTTTTTT,CASSPKGRSNEKLFF
TRBV28,TRBJ2-6,17,-,-,TGTGCCAGCAGTGGGCGCCTCGAGAGCTCTGGGGCCAACGTCCTGACTTTC,CASSGRLESSGANVLTF
TRBV5-1,TRBJ1-1,14,-,-,TGCGCCAGCAGCCTGTTCGGTCAAAACACTGAAGCTTTCTTT,CASSLFGQNTEAFF
TRBV13,TRBJ2-7,15,TRBD2,-,TGTGCCAGCAGCTTGGCGGGAGGCGGGTCCTACGAGCAGTACTTC,CASSLAGGGSYEQYF
TRBV11-2,TRBJ2-7,14,-,-,TGTGCCAGCAGCTTGGCCGGGGTAGTCAACGAGCAGTACTTC,CASSLAGVVNEQYF
TRBV19,TRBJ1-2,14,-,few,TGTGCCAGTAGTATACTACGGGGCAGCTATGGCTACACCTTC,CASSILRGSYGYTF
TRBV15,TRBJ1-5,15,TRBD1,-,TGTGCCACCAGCAGAGGTGGAGGGGGCTGGCAGCCCCAGCATTTT,CATSRGGGGWQPQHF
TRBV5-1,TRBJ2-7,14,-,-,TGCGCCAGCAGCTTTGACAGTGGTTCCTACGAGCAGTACTTC,CASSFDSGSYEQYF
TRBV7-8,TRBJ2-7,15,TRBD2,many,TGTGCCAGCAGCTCACGACTAGCGGCTACCTACGAGCAGTACTTC,CASSSRLAATYEQYF
TRBV15,TRBJ2-7,15,-,-,TGTGCCACCGGGGAGGGGGCCGTCACTTTCCAGGGGCAGTACTTC,CATGEGAVTFQGQYF
TRBV2,TRBJ1-4,16,TRBD1,-,TGTGCCAGCAGTGCGGGGTCAGGGGGACTGAGTGAAAAACTGTTTTTT,CASSAGSGGLSEKLFF
TRBV18,TRBJ1-5,17,TRBD1,-,TGTGCCAGCTCACCGCAGGGGGGAGGCTATAGCAATCAGCCCCAGCATTTT,CASSPQGGGYSNQPQHF
TRBV6-7,TRBJ1-2,12,TRBD1,-,TGTGCCAGCATACTTGACAGGGTTGGCTACACCTTC,CASILDRVGYTF
TRBV7-8,TRBJ2-2,12,-,-,TGTGCCAGCAGCCCGAACACCGGGGAGCTGTTTTTT,CASSPNTGELFF
TRBV29-1,TRBJ2-1,20,TRBD2,-,TGCAGCGTCATCATTCCGGGGGGGACTAGCGGCACCCCTTACCCCAATGAGCAGTTCTTC,CSVIIPGGTSGTPYPNEQFF
TRBV9,TRBJ2-3,16,-,-,TGTGCCAGCAGCCCGAGGGGGAGGAGGAGCACAGATACGCAGTATTTT,CASSPRGRRSTDTQYF
TRBV7-9,TRBJ2-2,15,TRBD2,few,TGTGCCAGCAGCTTTCTGTCTAGCGGGGCCGGGGAGCTGTTTTTT,CASSFLSSGAGELFF
TRBV19,TRBJ2-5,17,-,-,TGTGCCAGTAGTATGGAGGGTTTAGGGAGGGGGCAAGAGACCCAGTACTTC,CASSMEGLGRGQETQYF
TRBV20-1,TRBJ1-2,11,-,-,TGCAGTGCTAGACAGGCGGGCGGCTACACCTTC,CSARQAGGYTF
TRBV5-1,TRBJ2-3,13,-,-,TGCGCCAGCAGCTTGGGTCTACCAGATACGCAGTATTTT,CASSLGLPDTQYF
TRBV7-9,TRBJ1-3,14,-,-,TGTGCCAGCAGCTTCGTGGACTCTGGAAACACCATATATTTT,CASSFVDSGNTIYF
TRBV7-6,TRBJ2-1,19,TRBD2,-,TGTGCCAGCAGCCGATCCTCCGGTAGCGGGATCGGGTCCTACAATGAGCAGTTCTTC,CASSRSSGSGIGSYNEQFF